The next 23 T cell receptor beta chains were all read from a single sample in a study of CD8 T cells in Susac syndrome. Random hexamers were used to reverse transcribe an amount of roughly 0.45 to 1 ug RNA. Via MiXCR, TCRdb re-called the immunoSEQ multiplex PCR reads, giving one row per CDR3 protein. The sample lists hundreds of thousands of distinct CDR3 sequences; approximately 85% were seen once. Input material: CD8+ T cells from PBMCs. These receptor sequences come from a human donor with multiple sclerosis.

The chain recombines TRBV4-1 with TRBJ2-1; D gene unclear. This CDR3 spans 15 amino acids. Per the germline V gene, CDR1 is MGHRA and CDR2 is YSYEKL. V dropped 1 base and J dropped 2 bases, with 9 bases sitting between them. DNA of the CDR3: TGCGCCAGCAGCCAAGTAGACTCGGCCTACAATGAGCAGTTCTTC. It encodes CASSQVDSAYNEQFF.

This clonotype has more than one count but fewer than ten. The chain couples TRBV28 to TRBJ2-1; the D is unclear. CDR1 is MDHEN and CDR2 is SYDVKM in the germline V gene. V shed 3 bases and J shed 4 bases, with 4 bases lying between them. CDR3 size: 12 residues. CDR3 protein: CASSFIYNEQFF. The CDR3 region has the DNA TGTGCCAGCAGTTTTATTTACAATGAGCAGTTCTTC.

This clonotype was counted once. The rearrangement joins TRBV11-2 to TRBJ2-1; D might be TRBD2 (6 bases). The V gene lost 5 bases and the J gene lost 0 bases, with 17 bases spanning the gap. Germline V gene data show CDR1 as SGHAT and CDR2 as FQNNGV. This CDR3 has 17 amino acids. The CDR3 here is CASSPWRAESSYNEQFF. The CDR3 bases are TGTGCCAGCAGCCCCTGGAGGGCGGAAAGCTCCTACAATGAGCAGTTCTTC.

The chain has TRBV20-1 and TRBJ2-7; D is unclear. Between the trimmed V and J ends, which lost 1 base and 1 base, there was a span of 8 bases. From germline, CDR1 is DFQATT and CDR2 SNEGSKA (reference sequence). The CDR3 has 13 amino acids. The CDR3 here is CSARAHRSYEQYF. The CDR3 DNA is TGCAGTGCTAGAGCCCATAGATCCTACGAGCAGTACTTC.

J is TRBJ1-1 and V is TRBV7-6; TRBD1 aligns across 10 bases. Germline CDR1 reads SGHVS; CDR2 reads FNYEAQ. J lost 3 bases, V lost 4 bases, and 14 bases had no gene match. This CDR3 has 18 residues. CDR3 sequence: CASSSSSGQGFIYTEAFF. The CDR3 DNA reads as TGTGCCAGCAGCTCGAGTTCGGGACAGGGGTTTATCTACACTGAAGCTTTCTTT.

The genes are TRBV15 and TRBJ2-3; TRBD1 agrees at 7 bases. The CDR3 is 15 amino acids. Per germline, CDR1 LNHNV and CDR2 YYDKDF (reference sequence). V dropped 1 base and J dropped 4; count of bases not matched to a gene: 5. CDR3 nucleotides: TGTGCCACCAGCAGAGGAGAGACAGGGCCAGATACGCAGTATTTT. This codes for CATSRGETGPDTQYF.

A remark on this clonotype: The junction differs from germline at one of its ends, possibly a read error. This chain uses TRBV6-5 with TRBJ2-7; D is ambiguous. This CDR3 contains 13 residues. Germline-derived CDR1 and CDR2 are MNHEY and SVGAGI. The CDR3 nucleotides are TGTGCCAGCAGCGTATTCAGCTCCTACGGGCAGTACTTC. Protein product: CASSVFSSYGQYF.

This chain joins TRBV6-5 and TRBJ2-7; the D is unclear. There are 16 residues in the CDR3. Germline values: CDR1 MNHEY, CDR2 SVGAGI. V lost 0 bases to trimming and J lost 5 bases, with 17 bases between them. In nucleotides, the CDR3 is TGTGCCAGCAGTTACTCGGCTTTACGGTATTCGCACGAGCAGTACTTC. Protein product: CASSYSALRYSHEQYF.

Written as DNA, the CDR3 is TGTGCCAGTAGTTCTGCGGGGTACCAAGAGACCCAGTACTTC. Translated, it gives CASSSAGYQETQYF. The chain links TRBV19 to TRBJ2-5; D is perhaps TRBD2 (6 bases). This CDR3 is built from 14 residues. V gave up 5 bases and J gave up 0 bases, with 10 bases separating them. Germline V CDR1 and CDR2: LNHDA, SQIVND (reference sequence).

The chain recombines TRBV14 with TRBJ2-5, with 10 bases identical to TRBD1. The V gene's germline CDR1 is SGHDN and CDR2 FVKESK. Trimming cost V 3 bases and J 5 bases; bases outside gene matches: 9. This CDR3 contains 16 residues. The CDR3 loop reads CASSQKDRGIEETQYF. In nucleotides, the CDR3 is TGTGCCAGCAGCCAGAAGGACAGGGGGATCGAGGAGACCCAGTACTTC.

The chain links TRBV7-6 to TRBJ1-4; the D gene is possibly TRBD1 (6 bases). With 5 bases removed from V and 6 bases from J, the gap between germline ends came to 19 bases. The CDR3 runs to 16 residues. Looked up from germline, CDR1 is SGHVS and CDR2 is FNYEAQ. The CDR3 nucleotides read TGTGCCAGCAGCCCGTTGACGGACAGCGACCATGAAAAACTGTTTTTT. This codes for CASSPLTDSDHEKLFF.

The rearrangement joins TRBV7-9 to TRBJ2-5; possible D gene TRBD1, 5 bases. Germline CDR1 SEHNR, CDR2 FQNEAQ (reference sequence). The CDR3 runs 15 residues. The V end lost 5 bases, the J end lost 2 bases, and 15 bases lay between the germline ends. The CDR3 nucleotides read TGTGCCAGCAGCCACCACAGACAGATACAAGAGACCCAGTACTTC. Translated: CASSHHRQIQETQYF.

The chain employs TRBV6-2 or TRBV6-3 and TRBJ2-3; the D gene is possibly TRBD1 (6 bases). The CDR3 consists of 14 residues. Germline values: CDR1 MNHEY, CDR2 SVGEGT. With 0 bases removed from V and 6 bases from J, the gap between germline ends came to 10 bases. This CDR3 reads CASSYSLGADTQYF. The CDR3, as DNA: TGTGCCAGCAGTTACTCTTTGGGGGCCGATACGCAGTATTTT.

The chain has TRBV20-1 and TRBJ2-3, with TRBD2 matching 14 bases. CDR3 length: 15 residues. Germline CDR1 is DFQATT and CDR2 is SNEGSKA (reference sequence). V was pared by 5 bases and J by 2 bases, with 3 bases of the junction left unmatched. The CDR3 DNA follows: TGCAGTGCTTCGGGACTAGCGGGAGACACAGATACGCAGTATTTT. Translation: CSASGLAGDTDTQYF.

The CDR3 protein is CASKEGTGANVLTF. The CDR3 nucleotides read TGTGCCAGCAAGGAGGGTACCGGGGCCAACGTCCTGACTTTC. The V call is TRBV2, the J call TRBJ2-6; D is possibly TRBD2 (6 bases). This CDR3 is built from 14 residues. V shed 7 bases and J shed 4 bases, with 11 bases lying between them. CDR1 SNHLY and CDR2 FYNNEI come from the germline V gene. The variable domain in full, completed from reference TRBV2 and TRBJ2-6, reads EPEVTQTPSHQVTQMGQEVILRCVPISNHLYFYWYRQILGQKVEFLVSFYNNEISEKSEIFDDQFSVERPDGSNFTLKIRSTKLEDSAMYFCASKEGTGANVLTFGAGSRLTVL.

The chain uses TRBV30 and TRBJ1-1, with D perhaps TRBD1 (5 bases). Between the trimmed V and J ends, which lost 4 bases and 0 bases, there was a span of 18 bases. The CDR3 totals 16 residues. Germline CDR1 is GTSNPN and CDR2 is SVGIG (reference sequence). CDR3 region: CAWTAEGVMVNTEAFF. The CDR3 nucleotides read TGTGCCTGGACGGCGGAAGGGGTGATGGTGAACACTGAAGCTTTCTTT.

The V call is TRBV28, the J call TRBJ1-2, with TRBD1 matching over 7 bases. Germline V gives CDR1 MDHEN, CDR2 SYDVKM. This CDR3 contains 14 residues. The V segment lost 6 bases and the J segment 5 bases; nucleotides outside the gene matches: 9. The CDR3 DNA follows: TGTGCCAGCAGGGTCTTACAGGGGAATTATGGCTACACCTTC. It translates to CASRVLQGNYGYTF.

This sequence joins TRBV6-5 and TRBJ2-7; 7 bases align to TRBD2. CDR3 length equals 17 residues. Germline CDR1 reads MNHEY; CDR2 reads SVGAGI. The trim removed 2 bases at V and 0 bases at J, leaving 10 bases unmatched. DNA for the CDR3: TGTGCCAGCAGTTACGGGGGTTTGCGGGAGACCTCCTACGAGCAGTACTTC. Translated: CASSYGGLRETSYEQYF.

The chain uses TRBV12-3 or TRBV12-4 and TRBJ1-1; D gene unclear. CDR3 length: 11 amino acids. The V end lost 0 bases, the J end lost 10 bases, and 6 bases lay between the germline ends. CDR3 nucleotides: TGTGCCAGCAGTTTAGCCGGGCCAGCTTTCTTT. As protein: CASSLAGPAFF.

The chain carries TRBV7-9 and TRBJ2-7; 7 bases align to TRBD1. This CDR3 region has 15 residues. The germline CDR1 and CDR2 sequences are SEHNR and FQNEAQ (reference sequence). After removal of 6 bases from V and 7 bases from J, the junction contained 15 bases not matched to a gene. The CDR3 sequence is CASSHSGTAGREQYF. The CDR3, as DNA: TGTGCCAGCAGTCATTCCGGGACAGCCGGGCGGGAGCAGTACTTC.

The CDR3 spells CASSDSMEHYGYTF. CDR3 DNA: TGTGCCAGCAGTGACTCGATGGAGCACTATGGCTACACCTTC. The chain employs TRBV6-4 and TRBJ1-2; D is ambiguous. Germline lookup yields CDR1 MRHNA and CDR2 SNTAGT. CDR3 length: 14 amino acids. Trimming took 0 bases from V and 3 from J, leaving 8 bases between them.

CDR3: CASSLEGQPQHF. The DNA for the CDR3 is TGTGCCAGCAGCTTAGAGGGCCAGCCCCAGCATTTT. The genes are TRBV7-9 and TRBJ1-5; D gene ambiguous. This CDR3 has 12 amino acids. Germline lookup yields CDR1 SEHNR and CDR2 FQNEAQ (reference sequence). The V and J ends lost 1 base and 7 bases respectively, with 5 bases between them.

The gene calls are TRBV3-1 and TRBJ2-3, with TRBD2 matching over 9 bases. There are 17 residues in the CDR3. CDR1 and CDR2 from the germline V gene are LGHDT and YNNKEL (reference sequence). Losses at the gene ends were 0 bases for V and 0 bases for J; bases not matched to a gene: 4. CDR3 in amino acids: CASSQEFAGGSTDTQYF. The DNA of the CDR3 is TGTGCCAGCAGCCAAGAGTTTGCGGGAGGGAGCACAGATACGCAGTATTTT.